This T cell receptor beta chain is from a study of T cell repertoires in cytomegalovirus infection. Study-wide context: Well-studied HLA-B-restricted epitopes and recently identified HLA-C-restricted epitopes of CMV were both used in the study. Through public TCR beta signatures, both CMV infection and matching HLA type were indicated.

As to this clonotype: Its antigen is undetermined.

The study, taken as a whole, reports: Within the response measured ex vivo, HLA-C-restricted CMV-specific TCR beta clonotypes were dominant. People with CMV and the relevant HLA were identified by cumulative public TCR beta family frequency.

Losses at the gene ends were 5 bases for V and 7 bases for J; bases not matched to a gene: 6. CDR1 and CDR2 from the germline V gene are LNHDA and SQIVND (reference sequence). CDR3 length: 15 amino acids. MiXCR, applied by TCRdb to the reads, yields one record per CDR3 protein. This table holds about 63,000 distinct CDR3 sequences, roughly a fifth found once. Sequencing used CD8+ T cells from cultured PBMCs, obtained from culture after CMV antigen stimulation. The sequence came from a human donor in good health (CMV status not recorded). Some clones in this sample may be carry-over from other donors' samples. The V and J genes are TRBV19 and TRBJ1-5, with 12 nucleotides matching TRBD1. This CDR3 is CASSSGTGGWQPQHF. The CDR3 DNA reads as TGTGCCAGTAGTTCCGGGACAGGGGGCTGGCAGCCCCAGCATTTT.